These T cell receptor beta chains were read from a single sample in a study of precursors of human CD4 cytotoxic T cells. TCRdb analysed the reads with MiXCR anew, one entry per CDR3 protein. The sample yields hundreds of distinct CDR3 sequences, roughly 15% seen once. Material: memory CD4+ T cells from blood (PBMCs). Every receptor here comes from a human donor in good health. Both conserved end residues are part of each CDR3. D genes are given only for firm matches. Some rows have no size entry. The others give once, few or many, or a class for an expanded clone.

V gene: TRBV30
D gene: .
clone size: .
J gene: TRBJ2-5
CDR3 protein: CAWGPNQETQYF
CDR3 DNA: TGTGCCTGGGGACCTAACCAAGAGACCCAGTACTTC

V gene: TRBV7-9
D gene: .
clone size: few
J gene: TRBJ2-7
CDR3 protein: CASSGGTRREQYF
CDR3 DNA: TGTGCCAGCAGCGGGGGGACAAGACGAGAGCAGTACTTC

V gene: TRBV4-1
D gene: .
clone size: .
J gene: TRBJ2-3
CDR3 protein: CASSLGTSTDTQYF
CDR3 DNA: TGCGCCAGCAGCCTTGGGACTAGCACAGATACGCAGTATTTT

V gene: TRBV11-2
D gene: .
clone size: .
J gene: TRBJ2-1
CDR3 protein: CASSLGVGGRNEQFF
CDR3 DNA: TGTGCCAGCAGCTTAGGGGTGGGGGGTCGGAATGAGCAGTTCTTC

V gene: TRBV18
D gene: .
clone size: few
J gene: TRBJ1-1
CDR3 protein: CASSPRQEGTEAFF
CDR3 DNA: TGTGCCAGCTCACCCCGACAGGAGGGCACTGAAGCTTTCTTT

V gene: TRBV7-9
D gene: TRBD1
clone size: .
J gene: TRBJ1-6
CDR3 protein: CASSSCGQGSSPLHF
CDR3 DNA: TGTGCCAGCAGCTCCTGTGGACAGGGCTCTTCACCCCTCCACTTT

V gene: TRBV6-5
D gene: .
clone size: few
J gene: TRBJ2-4
CDR3 protein: CASSPRHIAKNIQYF
CDR3 DNA: TGTGCCAGCAGCCCTAGACATATAGCCAAAAACATTCAGTACTTC

V gene: TRBV2
D gene: TRBD1
clone size: few
J gene: TRBJ2-5
CDR3 protein: CASSGRTGGETQYF
CDR3 DNA: TGTGCCAGCAGTGGAAGGACAGGAGGAGAGACCCAGTACTTC

V gene: TRBV30
D gene: .
clone size: large
J gene: TRBJ2-3
CDR3 protein: CAWSLGTSDTQYF
CDR3 DNA: TGTGCCTGGAGTCTTGGGACCTCAGATACGCAGTATTTT

V gene: TRBV28
D gene: .
clone size: few
J gene: TRBJ1-5
CDR3 protein: CASESSNQPQHF
CDR3 DNA: TGTGCCAGCGAGAGTAGCAATCAGCCCCAGCATTTT

V gene: TRBV30
D gene: .
clone size: large
J gene: TRBJ1-3
CDR3 protein: CAWSISSGHSGNTIYF
CDR3 DNA: TGTGCCTGGAGTATAAGCAGTGGACACTCTGGAAACACCATATATTTT

V gene: TRBV5-1
D gene: TRBD2
clone size: few
J gene: TRBJ2-1
CDR3 protein: CASHKVLAGDVEQFF
CDR3 DNA: TGCGCCAGCCACAAGGTACTAGCGGGAGACGTTGAGCAGTTCTTC

V gene: TRBV30
D gene: .
clone size: few
J gene: TRBJ2-7
CDR3 protein: CAWRKGTSSYEQYF
CDR3 DNA: TGTGCCTGGAGAAAAGGGACGTCTTCCTACGAGCAGTACTTC

V gene: TRBV2
D gene: TRBD2
clone size: few
J gene: TRBJ2-7
CDR3 protein: CASMQVTSGVYEQYF
CDR3 DNA: TGTGCCAGCATGCAGGTGACTAGCGGGGTCTACGAGCAGTACTTC

V gene: TRBV3-1
D gene: .
clone size: .
J gene: TRBJ1-5
CDR3 protein: CASSQQTNQPQHF
CDR3 DNA: TGTGCCAGCAGCCAGCAGACCAATCAGCCCCAGCATTTT

V gene: TRBV2
D gene: TRBD1
clone size: few
J gene: TRBJ2-7
CDR3 protein: CASSLQGALDEQYF
CDR3 DNA: TGTGCCAGCAGTCTACAGGGGGCTCTGGACGAGCAGTACTTC

V gene: TRBV10-3
D gene: TRBD2
clone size: .
J gene: TRBJ2-1
CDR3 protein: CAISESAASGSVMDEQFF
CDR3 DNA: TGTGCCATCAGTGAGTCAGCGGCTAGCGGGAGTGTAATGGATGAGCAGTTCTTC

V gene: TRBV6-5
D gene: .
clone size: few
J gene: TRBJ2-2
CDR3 protein: CASSTPVTGLGELFF
CDR3 DNA: TGTGCCAGCAGTACCCCTGTTACGGGACTCGGGGAGCTGTTTTTT

V gene: TRBV7-9
D gene: TRBD2
clone size: .
J gene: TRBJ2-1
CDR3 protein: CASSLKMGEGLAGRFFNEQFF
CDR3 DNA: TGTGCCAGCAGCTTAAAAATGGGGGAGGGACTAGCGGGGAGGTTCTTCAATGAGCAGTTCTTC

V gene: TRBV4-2
D gene: .
clone size: .
J gene: TRBJ2-1
CDR3 protein: CASSQEYNEQFF
CDR3 DNA: TGTGCCAGCAGCCAAGAATACAATGAGCAGTTCTTC

V gene: TRBV28
D gene: .
clone size: .
J gene: TRBJ1-6
CDR3 protein: CASSLENSPLHF
CDR3 DNA: TGTGCCAGCAGTTTGGAGAATTCACCCCTCCACTTT

V gene: TRBV12-3/TRBV12-4
D gene: .
clone size: few
J gene: TRBJ2-6
CDR3 protein: CASSWRNSGANVLTF
CDR3 DNA: TGTGCCAGCAGTTGGCGGAACTCTGGGGCCAACGTCCTGACTTTC

V gene: TRBV7-2
D gene: .
clone size: few
J gene: TRBJ2-5
CDR3 protein: CASSLDLWPGGIETQYF
CDR3 DNA: TGTGCCAGCAGCTTAGATCTTTGGCCAGGAGGAATAGAGACCCAGTACTTC

V gene: TRBV19
D gene: TRBD1
clone size: .
J gene: TRBJ2-1
CDR3 protein: CASSMGTVYNEQFF
CDR3 DNA: TGTGCCAGTAGTATGGGGACAGTTTACAATGAGCAGTTCTTC

V gene: TRBV5-1
D gene: .
clone size: .
J gene: TRBJ2-7
CDR3 protein: CASSVRGDGYEQYF
CDR3 DNA: TGCGCCAGCAGCGTCAGGGGAGACGGCTACGAGCAGTACTTC

V gene: TRBV5-6
D gene: TRBD1
clone size: large
J gene: TRBJ1-5
CDR3 protein: CASSLGDRSNQPQHF
CDR3 DNA: TGTGCCAGCAGCTTGGGGGACAGGTCCAATCAGCCCCAGCATTTT

V gene: TRBV7-3
D gene: .
clone size: hyperexpanded
J gene: TRBJ2-2
CDR3 protein: CASSLAGIGTGELFF
CDR3 DNA: TGTGCCAGCAGCTTGGCAGGGATTGGGACCGGGGAGCTGTTTTTT

V gene: TRBV4-1
D gene: .
clone size: large
J gene: TRBJ2-5
CDR3 protein: CASSQLTMGTRETQYF
CDR3 DNA: TGCGCCAGCAGCCAATTAACTATGGGAACCCGGGAGACCCAGTACTTC

V gene: TRBV7-9
D gene: TRBD1
clone size: large
J gene: TRBJ2-7
CDR3 protein: CASSLTQGAYEQYF
CDR3 DNA: TGTGCCAGCAGCCTAACACAGGGGGCTTACGAGCAGTACTTC

V gene: TRBV5-1
D gene: .
clone size: few
J gene: TRBJ2-5
CDR3 protein: CASSFGRGVQETQYF
CDR3 DNA: TGCGCCAGCAGCTTTGGACGGGGCGTCCAAGAGACCCAGTACTTC

V gene: TRBV20-1
D gene: TRBD1
clone size: few
J gene: TRBJ2-3
CDR3 protein: CSAREGQGTDTQYF
CDR3 DNA: TGCAGTGCTAGAGAGGGACAGGGAACAGATACGCAGTATTTT

V gene: TRBV5-1
D gene: .
clone size: .
J gene: TRBJ2-2
CDR3 protein: CASSLVGQNTGELFF
CDR3 DNA: TGCGCCAGCAGCTTGGTCGGACAGAACACCGGGGAGCTGTTTTTT

V gene: TRBV29-1
D gene: TRBD1
clone size: few
J gene: TRBJ1-2
CDR3 protein: CSVPLTLFRGQGAYGYTF
CDR3 DNA: TGCAGCGTACCCCTGACGTTATTTCGCGGACAGGGGGCCTATGGCTACACCTTC

V gene: TRBV2
D gene: TRBD1
clone size: .
J gene: TRBJ1-4
CDR3 protein: CASSPGQGREKLFF
CDR3 DNA: TGTGCCAGCAGCCCGGGACAGGGGCGCGAAAAACTGTTTTTT

V gene: TRBV3-1
D gene: TRBD2
clone size: .
J gene: TRBJ2-3
CDR3 protein: CASSQLREGRDTQYF
CDR3 DNA: TGTGCCAGCAGCCAACTACGGGAGGGCCGGGATACGCAGTATTTT

V gene: TRBV2
D gene: .
clone size: few
J gene: TRBJ2-1
CDR3 protein: CASRPATGGGEQFF
CDR3 DNA: TGTGCCAGCAGGCCCGCAACGGGGGGCGGTGAGCAGTTCTTC

V gene: TRBV3-1
D gene: TRBD2
clone size: .
J gene: TRBJ2-5
CDR3 protein: CASSQDPREGETQYF
CDR3 DNA: TGTGCCAGCAGCCAAGATCCCCGGGAGGGTGAGACCCAGTACTTC

V gene: TRBV9
D gene: TRBD2
clone size: .
J gene: TRBJ2-5
CDR3 protein: CASSSPIGTSGRSQETQYF
CDR3 DNA: TGTGCCAGCAGCTCCCCCATTGGGACTAGCGGGAGGTCCCAAGAGACCCAGTACTTC

V gene: TRBV7-9
D gene: .
clone size: .
J gene: TRBJ1-1
CDR3 protein: CASSRGEAEAFF
CDR3 DNA: TGTGCCAGCAGCAGGGGTGAGGCTGAAGCTTTCTTT

V gene: TRBV5-4
D gene: TRBD1
clone size: large
J gene: TRBJ1-4
CDR3 protein: CASSKGQDNEKLFF
CDR3 DNA: TGTGCCAGCAGCAAGGGACAGGATAATGAAAAACTGTTTTTT

V gene: TRBV6-5
D gene: TRBD1
clone size: .
J gene: TRBJ1-1
CDR3 protein: CASSYSQGGKNTEAFF
CDR3 DNA: TGTGCCAGCAGTTACTCGCAGGGGGGCAAGAACACTGAAGCTTTCTTT

V gene: TRBV5-1
D gene: TRBD2
clone size: .
J gene: TRBJ2-7
CDR3 protein: CASSLGTSGFYEQYF
CDR3 DNA: TGCGCCAGCAGCTTGGGAACTAGCGGTTTCTACGAGCAGTACTTC

V gene: TRBV20-1
D gene: .
clone size: large
J gene: TRBJ1-2
CDR3 protein: CSPFQSTASDYGYTF
CDR3 DNA: TGCAGCCCCTTTCAATCCACGGCTTCCGACTATGGCTACACCTTC

V gene: TRBV19
D gene: .
clone size: few
J gene: TRBJ1-4
CDR3 protein: CASMSRLGSANEKLFF
CDR3 DNA: TGTGCCAGTATGAGTCGTCTGGGGTCGGCTAATGAAAAACTGTTTTTT

V gene: TRBV18
D gene: .
clone size: few
J gene: TRBJ2-1
CDR3 protein: CANSPRRADEQFF
CDR3 DNA: TGTGCCAACTCACCACGGAGGGCGGATGAGCAGTTCTTC

V gene: TRBV5-1
D gene: .
clone size: large
J gene: TRBJ2-3
CDR3 protein: CASSFGSTDTQYF
CDR3 DNA: TGCGCCAGCAGCTTTGGGAGCACAGATACGCAGTATTTT